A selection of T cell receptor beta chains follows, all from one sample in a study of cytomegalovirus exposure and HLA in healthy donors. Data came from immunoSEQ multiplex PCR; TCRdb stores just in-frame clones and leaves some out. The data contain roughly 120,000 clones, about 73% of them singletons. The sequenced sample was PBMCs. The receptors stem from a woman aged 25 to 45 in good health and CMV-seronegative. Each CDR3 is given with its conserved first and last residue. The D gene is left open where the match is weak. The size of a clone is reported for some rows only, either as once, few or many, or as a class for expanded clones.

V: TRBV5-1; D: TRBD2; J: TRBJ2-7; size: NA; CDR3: CASSLETSGGHEQYF
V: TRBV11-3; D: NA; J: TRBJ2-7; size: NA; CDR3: CASSLTSGEQYF
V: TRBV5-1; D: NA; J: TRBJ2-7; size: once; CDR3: CASSLAGVSYEQYF
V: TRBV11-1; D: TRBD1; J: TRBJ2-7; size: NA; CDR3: CASSSPGQGALEQYF
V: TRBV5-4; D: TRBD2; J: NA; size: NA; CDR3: CATKTGTSGSYEQYF
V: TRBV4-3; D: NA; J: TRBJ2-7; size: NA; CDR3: CASSQDGGSLYEQYF
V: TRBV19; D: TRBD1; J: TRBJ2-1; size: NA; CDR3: CASTRGGRGRAYEQFF
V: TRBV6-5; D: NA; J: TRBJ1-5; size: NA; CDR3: CASSYSRWGGQPQHF
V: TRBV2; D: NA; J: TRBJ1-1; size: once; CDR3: CASSERVGLLNTEAFF
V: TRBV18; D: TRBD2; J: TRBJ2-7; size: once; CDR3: CASSGLAGRAEQYF
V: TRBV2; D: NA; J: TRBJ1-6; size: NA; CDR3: CASIKEGGSGYNSPLHF
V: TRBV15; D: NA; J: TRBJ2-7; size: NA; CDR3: CATSRDTTAYEQYF
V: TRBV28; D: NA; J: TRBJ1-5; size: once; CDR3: CASSTDQGTSNQPQHF
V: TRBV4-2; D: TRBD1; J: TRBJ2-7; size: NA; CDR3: CASSQEADRGRYEQYF
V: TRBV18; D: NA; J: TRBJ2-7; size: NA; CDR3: CASSPPASYEQYF
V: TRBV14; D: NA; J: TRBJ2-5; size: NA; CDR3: CASSHKGVLQETQYF
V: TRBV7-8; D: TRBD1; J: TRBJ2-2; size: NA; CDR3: CASSLALPGQLTGELFF
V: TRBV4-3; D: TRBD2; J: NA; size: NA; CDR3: CASSQAGSGSEEHEQYF
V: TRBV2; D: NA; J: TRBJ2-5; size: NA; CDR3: CAIRGSGGRLETQYF
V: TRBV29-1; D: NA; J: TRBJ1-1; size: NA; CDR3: CSAPTWTEEMNTEAFF
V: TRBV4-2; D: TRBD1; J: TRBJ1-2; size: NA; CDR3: CASSQDGGTAGYYGYTF
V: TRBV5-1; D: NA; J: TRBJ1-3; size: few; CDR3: CASSLNRDKSGNTIYF
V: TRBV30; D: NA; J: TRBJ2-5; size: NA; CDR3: CAWSVGGGLETQYF
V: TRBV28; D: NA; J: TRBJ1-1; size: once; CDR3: CASSLPGAVKAFF
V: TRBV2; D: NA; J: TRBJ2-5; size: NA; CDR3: CASMVGVSVETQYF
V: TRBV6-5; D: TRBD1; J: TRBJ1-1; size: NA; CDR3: CASSYGDRNTEAFF
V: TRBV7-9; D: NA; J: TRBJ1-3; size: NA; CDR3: CASSFLTGQLSGNTIYF
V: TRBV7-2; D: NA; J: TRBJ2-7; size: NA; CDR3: CASSFKRSGAPSYEQYF
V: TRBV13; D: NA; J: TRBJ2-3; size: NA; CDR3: CASSLPSTDTQYF
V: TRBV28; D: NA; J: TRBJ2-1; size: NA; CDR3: CASSTQINEQFF
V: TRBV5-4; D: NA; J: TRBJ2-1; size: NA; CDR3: CASSPPDFNEQFF
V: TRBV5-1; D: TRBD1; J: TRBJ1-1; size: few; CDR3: CASSWTRTGSGTEAFF
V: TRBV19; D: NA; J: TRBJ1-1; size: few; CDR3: CASSQNTEAFF
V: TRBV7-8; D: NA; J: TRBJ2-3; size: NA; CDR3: CASSLVMRTDTQYF
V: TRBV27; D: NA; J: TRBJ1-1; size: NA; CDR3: CASSLGGGSEAFF
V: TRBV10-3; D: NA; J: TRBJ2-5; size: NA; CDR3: CAIGPGETQYF
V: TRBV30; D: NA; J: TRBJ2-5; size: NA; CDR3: CAWNSETQYF
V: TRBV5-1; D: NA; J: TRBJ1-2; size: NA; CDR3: CASSLFTGRGYTF
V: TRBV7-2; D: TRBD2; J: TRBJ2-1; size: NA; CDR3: CASSPSGVSYNEQFF
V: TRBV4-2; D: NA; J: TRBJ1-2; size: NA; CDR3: CASSQPTLGGALLYGYTF
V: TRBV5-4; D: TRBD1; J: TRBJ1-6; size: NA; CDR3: CASSLGIDRGNSPLHF
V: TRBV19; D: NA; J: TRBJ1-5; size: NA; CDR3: CASRGFRNQPQHF
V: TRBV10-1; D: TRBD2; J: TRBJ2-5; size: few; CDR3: CASALAGGPGTQYF
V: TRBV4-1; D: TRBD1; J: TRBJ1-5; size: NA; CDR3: CASSQDTGQGNQPQHF
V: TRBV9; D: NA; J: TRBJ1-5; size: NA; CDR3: CASSVDGINQPQHF